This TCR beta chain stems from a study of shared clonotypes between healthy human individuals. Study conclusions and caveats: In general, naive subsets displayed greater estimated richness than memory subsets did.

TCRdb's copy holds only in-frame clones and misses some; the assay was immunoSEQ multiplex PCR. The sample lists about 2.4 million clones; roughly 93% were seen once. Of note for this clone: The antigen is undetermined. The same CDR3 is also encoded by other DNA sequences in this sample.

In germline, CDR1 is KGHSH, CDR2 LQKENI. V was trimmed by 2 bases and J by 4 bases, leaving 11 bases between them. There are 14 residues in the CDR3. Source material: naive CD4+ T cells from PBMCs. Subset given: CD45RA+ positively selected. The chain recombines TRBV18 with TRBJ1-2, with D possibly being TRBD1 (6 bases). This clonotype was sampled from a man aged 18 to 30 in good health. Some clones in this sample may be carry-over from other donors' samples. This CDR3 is CASSPGGAGYGYTF. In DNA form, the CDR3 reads TGTGCCAGCTCACCAGGGGGCGCGGGCTATGGCTACACCTTC.